Following are 32 T cell receptor beta chains from one sample sequenced in a study of regulatory T cells. Primers: 52 TRBV forward and 13 TRBJ reverse. The method was immunoSEQ multiplex PCR; TCRdb's version includes in-frame clones alone and lacks a portion of them. The sample contains 15,000 or so clones, 92% of which appear only once. The specimen was CD8+ T cells sorted from blood. The receptors derive from a person aged 18 to 30 with CD3G deficiency.

The chain carries TRBV5-1 and TRBJ1-1; 11 bases map to TRBD1. CDR1 and CDR2 from the germline V gene are SGHRS and YFSETQ. J was trimmed by 3 bases and V by 4 bases; bases with no gene match: 11. The CDR3 totals 17 residues. Here the CDR3 reads CASSLSGTGGRDTEAFF. For the CDR3, the DNA is TGCGCCAGCAGCCTTTCCGGGACAGGGGGTAGGGACACTGAAGCTTTCTTT. Using reference TRBV5-1 and TRBJ1-1 for the parts outside the CDR3, the full variable domain is KAGVTQTPRYLIKTRGQQVTLSCSPISGHRSVSWYQQTPGQGLQFLFEYFSETQRNKGNFPGRFSGRQFSNSRSEMNVSTLELGDSALYLCASSLSGTGGRDTEAFFGQGTRLTVV.

The gene calls are TRBV7-9 and TRBJ1-4; unclear D gene. The germline gives CDR1 SEHNR, CDR2 FQNEAQ (reference sequence). Trimming stripped 3 bases from V and 5 bases from J, with 13 bases between. The CDR3 consists of 15 residues. This CDR3 reads CASSLETVGNEKLFF. The CDR3 DNA is TGTGCCAGCAGCTTGGAAACAGTGGGGAATGAAAAACTGTTTTTT.

The gene calls are TRBV19 and TRBJ2-5; tentative D call: TRBD1 (5 bases). Looked up from germline, CDR1 is LNHDA and CDR2 is SQIVND (reference sequence). V lost 10 bases and J lost 2, with 11 bases in between. The CDR3 is made up of 12 amino acids. CDR3: CATLGQQETQYF. The DNA of the CDR3 is TGTGCCACCCTGGGGCAGCAAGAGACCCAGTACTTC. Full variable domain (outside the CDR3, taken from reference TRBV19 and TRBJ2-5): DGGITQSPKYLFRKEGQNVTLSCEQNLNHDAMYWYRQDPGQGLRLIYYSQIVNDFQKGDIAEGYSVSREKKESFPLTVTSAQKNPTAFYLCATLGQQETQYFGPGTRLLVL.

This clone ranks as medium-sized. The chain employs TRBV5-1 and TRBJ2-5; 13 nucleotides line up with TRBD2. From germline, CDR1 is SGHRS and CDR2 YFSETQ. V was clipped by 7 bases and J by 7 bases; unmatched bases: 13. The CDR3 totals 16 residues. The CDR3 bases are TGCGCCAGCGGAGCCGGGACTAGCGGGATTGATACGACCCAGTACTTC. Protein sequence: CASGAGTSGIDTTQYF.

The chain is built from TRBV7-9 and TRBJ2-2; tentatively, D is TRBD1 or TRBD2 (7 bases each). The germline CDR1 and CDR2 sequences are SEHNR and FQNEAQ (reference sequence). The CDR3 loop spans 19 amino acids. Trimming pared 2 bases from V and 5 bases from J, leaving 24 bases between. Written as DNA, the CDR3 is TGTGCCAGCAGCTTACCCCAGGGGGAGGGGGCCGATTGGACCGGGGAGCTGTTTTTT. Translation: CASSLPQGEGADWTGELFF.

The DNA of the CDR3 is TGTGCCAGCAGTTTGAGGGGGGCCAACGATGAGCAGTTCTTC. Its protein is CASSLRGANDEQFF. V and J are TRBV28 and TRBJ2-1, with D perhaps TRBD1 or TRBD2 (6 bases each). Germline-derived CDR1 and CDR2 are MDHEN and SYDVKM. V was trimmed by 3 bases and J by 8 bases, leaving 14 bases between them. The CDR3 consists of 14 residues.

The CDR3 loop reads CASSQDEGGREKLFF. CDR3 sequence (DNA): TGCGCCAGCAGCCAAGATGAAGGGGGAAGAGAAAAACTGTTTTTT. The rearrangement links TRBV4-1 to TRBJ1-4, with TRBD1 as a possible D gene (6 bases). Germline CDR1 MGHRA, CDR2 YSYEKL. Trimming took off 0 bases at V and 8 bases at J, with 13 bases between the two ends. This CDR3 has 15 amino acids.

The V gene is TRBV2, the J gene TRBJ1-6; 10 bases agree with TRBD1. The V segment lost 7 bases and the J segment 9 bases; nucleotides outside the gene matches: 9. CDR1 and CDR2 from the germline V gene are SNHLY and FYNNEI. The CDR3 is 15 amino acids. CDR3 DNA: TGTGCCAGCACCGATGGGGGACAGGGGACTTCACCCCTCCACTTT. The encoded protein is CASTDGGQGTSPLHF.

The rearrangement joins TRBV7-3 to TRBJ2-5; 7 bases agree with TRBD2. J was trimmed by 3 bases and V by 1 base; bases with no gene match: 2. From germline, CDR1 is SGHTA and CDR2 FQGTGA. The CDR3 length is 14 residues. The chain's CDR3 is CASSLSGGEETQYF. The DNA for the CDR3 is TGTGCCAGCAGCTTAAGCGGGGGAGAAGAGACCCAGTACTTC.

The chain combines TRBV7-6 with TRBJ2-1; 9 bases are shared with TRBD1. V lost 5 bases and J lost 8; bases outside the gene matches: 7. Germline CDR1 and CDR2: SGHVS and FNYEAQ. The CDR3 runs 14 residues. CDR3 nucleotides: TGTGCCAGCAGCCTAACAGGGGGCGGAGATGAGCAGTTCTTC. This codes for CASSLTGGGDEQFF. The full variable domain, rest sourced from reference TRBV7-6 and TRBJ2-1, is GAGVSQSPRYKVTKRGQDVALRCDPISGHVSLYWYRQALGQGPEFLTYFNYEAQQDKSGLPNDRFSAERPEGSISTLTIQRTEQRDSAMYRCASSLTGGGDEQFFGPGTRLTVL.

The chain carries TRBV7-6 and TRBJ1-1; weak D call: TRBD1 (6 bases). The CDR3 is made up of 17 amino acids. V was cut by 1 base and J by 3 bases, with 18 bases left in between. Germline V gene lookup returns CDR1 SGHVS and CDR2 FNYEAQ. The CDR3 DNA sequence: TGTGCCAGCAGCTTAGGATTGGGGGCAGGGAGAGACACTGAAGCTTTCTTT. Protein: CASSLGLGAGRDTEAFF.

This clone was detected once. CDR3: CASSPGQGHYGYTF. The CDR3 nucleotides are TGTGCCAGCAGCCCTGGACAGGGACACTATGGCTACACCTTC. The V and J genes are TRBV6-6 and TRBJ1-2, with TRBD1 identical over 8 bases. V shed 6 bases and J 3 bases; nucleotides not matched to a gene: 6. Germline CDR1 MNHNY, CDR2 SVGAGI (reference sequence). The CDR3 extends over 14 amino acids.

CDR3 sequence (DNA): TGTGCCAGCAGCCCCGGTTTAGGGTCTAATGAAAAACTGTTTTTT. Translating it yields CASSPGLGSNEKLFF. The rearrangement uses TRBV7-6 and TRBJ1-4, with D uncertain. V was clipped by 5 bases and J by 3 bases, with 13 bases between them. CDR1 and CDR2 (germline): SGHVS, FNYEAQ. This CDR3 spans 15 amino acids.

The rearrangement links TRBV4-3 to TRBJ1-1; D remains unclear. Germline V lookup: CDR1 LGHNA, CDR2 YSLEER. The CDR3 sequence is 13 residues long. The V end was cut by 0 bases, the J end by 2 bases, with 4 bases between. The CDR3 region has the DNA TGCGCCAGCAGCCAAGAAACAAACACTGAAGCTTTCTTT. This codes for CASSQETNTEAFF.

V is TRBV9 and J is TRBJ2-2; 9 nucleotides align to TRBD2. The V and J ends lost 0 bases and 0 bases, in that order; junction bases with no gene match: 6. The CDR3 is made up of 18 amino acids. Germline V gene data show CDR1 as SGDLS and CDR2 as YYNGEE. CDR3 residues: CASSVDKRGATNTGELFF. CDR3 nucleotide sequence: TGTGCCAGCAGCGTAGATAAGCGGGGGGCTACGAACACCGGGGAGCTGTTTTTT. Supplemented by reference TRBV9 and TRBJ2-2, the full variable domain reads DSGVTQTPKHLITATGQRVTLRCSPRSGDLSVYWYQQSLDQGLQFLIQYYNGEERAKGNILERFSAQQFPDLHSELNLSSLELGDSALYFCASSVDKRGATNTGELFFGEGSRLTVL.

The chain joins TRBV9 to TRBJ2-3, with 8 positions matching TRBD1. Germline trimming cut 3 bases from V and 2 bases from J; bases unmatched to any gene: 8. Germline lookup yields CDR1 SGDLS and CDR2 YYNGEE. The CDR3 loop spans 16 amino acids. CDR3 DNA: TGTGCCAGCAGCGCAGGGGGCTCCCAAGCCACAGATACGCAGTATTTT. It translates to CASSAGGSQATDTQYF.

CDR3 loop: CASRRAGGPNEQFF. The CDR3, as DNA: TGTGCCAGTAGAAGAGCGGGGGGGCCCAATGAGCAGTTCTTC. The chain has TRBV19 and TRBJ2-1; the match to TRBD2 covers 10 bases. Looked up from germline, CDR1 is LNHDA and CDR2 is SQIVND (reference sequence). The length of the CDR3 is 14 residues. With V trimmed by 6 bases and J by 6 bases, 5 bases remained unmatched.

The V call is TRBV7-9, the J call TRBJ2-5, with TRBD1 as a possible D gene (6 bases). V was pared by 4 bases and J by 2 bases, with 17 bases between. Germline CDR1 reads SEHNR; CDR2 reads FQNEAQ (reference sequence). The CDR3 sequence is 16 residues long. Written as DNA, the CDR3 is TGTGCCAGCAGCTACCCCCAGGGGCTGGGGCAAGAGACCCAGTACTTC. This codes for CASSYPQGLGQETQYF.

The chain recombines TRBV6-1 with TRBJ2-1; D possibly corresponds to TRBD1 (6 bases). The CDR3 loop spans 14 amino acids. V lost 10 bases and J 6 bases, leaving 19 bases between the germline ends. CDR1 is MNHNS and CDR2 is SASEGT in the germline V gene. The CDR3 loop is CAIATGHPRNEQFF. DNA for the CDR3: TGTGCCATCGCAACGGGACACCCCCGCAATGAGCAGTTCTTC.

The V gene is TRBV7-8, the J gene TRBJ2-5; 9 nucleotides match TRBD2. CDR1 and CDR2 (germline): SGHVS, FQNEAQ. V trimming: 3 bases; J trimming: 2 bases; junction bases outside the gene matches: 4. The CDR3 has 15 residues. CDR3 nucleotide sequence: TGTGCCAGCAGCTTGAGACTAGCGGCTCAAGAGACCCAGTACTTC. This encodes CASSLRLAAQETQYF.

The chain has TRBV12-5 and TRBJ1-1, with 7 positions matching TRBD1. The CDR3 spans 17 residues. Per germline, CDR1 LGHNT and CDR2 FRNRAP. The ends lost 0 bases at V and 0 bases at J; junction bases unmatched: 7. CDR3 in DNA: TGTGCTAGTGGTTTGGTACTGGGACAGCTAATGAACACTGAAGCTTTCTTT. It encodes CASGLVLGQLMNTEAFF.

The chain uses TRBV21-1 and TRBJ2-7; the D segment call TRBD1 is taken from the table without a DNA check. TRBV21-1 is annotated as a pseudogene. This CDR3 spans 16 amino acids. The CDR3 nucleotides read TGTGCCAGCAGCAAAGGGAACGGACAGGGCGCATGCGAGCAGTACTTC. It is translated as CASSKGNGQGACEQYF.

This clone was picked up one time. The J gene is TRBJ1-3, the V gene TRBV6-1, with D perhaps TRBD1 (6 bases). The CDR3 spans 15 residues. Deletions cut 2 bases from V and 0 bases from J, with 8 bases between. Germline CDR1 MNHNS, CDR2 SASEGT. The CDR3 loop reads CASSETGLSGNTIYF. DNA of the CDR3: TGTGCCAGCAGTGAAACAGGGCTCTCTGGAAACACCATATATTTT.

This clone was counted between two and nine times. The chain combines TRBV28 with TRBJ2-7; TRBD2 might be the D (5 bases). Between the trimmed V and J ends, which lost 6 bases and 5 bases, there was a span of 11 bases. This CDR3 comprises 12 residues. The germline CDR1 and CDR2 sequences are MDHEN and SYDVKM. The CDR3 loop is CASSRGYHEQYF. The CDR3 nucleotides are TGTGCCAGCAGCCGCGGGTACCACGAGCAGTACTTC.

V is TRBV7-9 and J is TRBJ1-3, with D hard to call. Germline V CDR1 and CDR2: SEHNR, FQNEAQ (reference sequence). The V end lost 5 bases, the J end lost 0 bases, and 14 bases lay between the germline ends. The CDR3 length is 16 residues. CDR3: CASSRTDSYSGNTIYF. Written as DNA, the CDR3 is TGTGCCAGCAGCCGGACGGATTCCTACTCTGGAAACACCATATATTTT. Filled out from reference TRBV7-9 and TRBJ1-3, the complete variable domain reads DTGVSQNPRHKITKRGQNVTFRCDPISEHNRLYWYRQTLGQGPEFLTYFQNEAQLEKSRLLSDRFSAERPKGSFSTLEIQRTEQGDSAMYLCASSRTDSYSGNTIYFGEGSWLTVV.

The chain joins TRBV9 to TRBJ2-3, with D tentatively TRBD2 (5 bases). This CDR3 has 15 amino acids. The V gene's germline CDR1 is SGDLS and CDR2 YYNGEE. The V gene lost 0 bases and the J gene lost 2 bases, with 10 bases spanning the gap. Here the CDR3 reads CASSVGAAYTDTQYF. The DNA of the CDR3 is TGTGCCAGCAGCGTAGGAGCGGCGTACACAGATACGCAGTATTTT.

The CDR3 DNA reads TGCGCCAGCAGCCAAGCGGGGGCTACAGGGGCCGGGGAGCAGTACTTC. Translated, it gives CASSQAGATGAGEQYF. This chain uses TRBV4-1 with TRBJ2-7, with a possible D match to TRBD1 (7 bases). Looked up from germline, CDR1 is MGHRA and CDR2 is YSYEKL. The ends were cut back, 1 base at V and 7 bases at J, with 20 bases in the middle. This CDR3 region has 16 residues.

This sequence joins TRBV30 and TRBJ2-3; D may match TRBD1 or TRBD2 (6 bases each). Per the germline V gene, CDR1 is GTSNPN and CDR2 is SVGIG (reference sequence). CDR3 size: 15 residues. Trimming took 0 bases from V and 1 from J, leaving 11 bases between them. CDR3 amino acids: CAWSVMGGGTDTQYF. Written as DNA, the CDR3 is TGTGCCTGGAGTGTAATGGGGGGCGGCACAGATACGCAGTATTTT.

The chain recombines TRBV4-3 with TRBJ2-7; 7 positions match TRBD1. Trimming removed 0 bases from V and 2 bases from J; junction bases left unmatched: 7. The CDR3 covers 16 residues. Germline V gene data show CDR1 as LGHNA and CDR2 as YSLEER. The CDR3 DNA reads TGCGCCAGCAGCCAAGATCTAGGGACAGCCACCTACGAGCAGTACTTC. It translates to CASSQDLGTATYEQYF.

V usage is TRBV7-8 and J usage is TRBJ2-6; D might be TRBD2 (5 bases). The V gene's germline CDR1 is SGHVS and CDR2 FQNEAQ. V was shortened by 5 bases and J by 0 bases, with 14 bases between the two germline ends. The CDR3 loop spans 17 amino acids. The DNA of the CDR3 is TGTGCCAGCAGCCCCAATTACGGGATCTCTGGGGCCAACGTCCTGACTTTC. Translated: CASSPNYGISGANVLTF.

This clone showed up just once. The rearrangement links TRBV6-1 to TRBJ1-1, with 9 bases that match TRBD1. The V segment lost 2 bases and the J segment 3 bases; nucleotides outside the gene matches: 7. The CDR3 loop spans 16 amino acids. Germline lookup yields CDR1 MNHNS and CDR2 SASEGT. CDR3 loop: CASSEWDRAYDTEAFF. DNA of the CDR3: TGTGCCAGCAGTGAATGGGACAGGGCGTACGACACTGAAGCTTTCTTT.

The DNA of the CDR3 is TGTGCCAGCAGTCCCATCCCCAGGGCAGGGAACGAGCAGTACTTC. It yields the protein CASSPIPRAGNEQYF. The gene calls are TRBV27 and TRBJ2-7; D possibly corresponds to TRBD1 (5 bases). V lost 5 bases to trimming and J lost 5 bases, with 19 bases between them. Germline V gene lookup returns CDR1 MNHEY and CDR2 SMNVEV (reference sequence). This CDR3 has 15 residues.